This paragraph reports one T cell receptor (beta chain). The antigen is not known. CDR3 size: 15 residues. Trimming stripped 5 bases from V and 0 bases from J, with 10 bases between. Germline V gene data show CDR1 as SEHNR and CDR2 as FQNEAQ (reference sequence). The record originates from a study of shared clonotypes between healthy human individuals. Study as a whole: A donor's plate count was three for CD4 naive and three for CD4 memory; CD8 naive had two and CD8 memory one.

The table came from immunoSEQ multiplex PCR; TCRdb's copy has only in-frame clones and leaves some out. The sample contains about 1.5 million clones, roughly 96% of which appear only once. Notes on the study in general: Roughly 5% of naive CD4 clonotypes were shared across a handful of donors.

The sample consisted of naive CD4+ T cells sorted from blood. This sample's subset: CD45RA+ positively selected. The clonotype was recovered from a man aged 30-40 years in good health. The V and J genes are TRBV7-9 and TRBJ1-4; D remains unclear. The CDR3 is CASSPAQATNEKLFF. CDR3 in DNA: TGTGCCAGCAGCCCCGCGCAGGCAACTAATGAAAAACTGTTTTTT.